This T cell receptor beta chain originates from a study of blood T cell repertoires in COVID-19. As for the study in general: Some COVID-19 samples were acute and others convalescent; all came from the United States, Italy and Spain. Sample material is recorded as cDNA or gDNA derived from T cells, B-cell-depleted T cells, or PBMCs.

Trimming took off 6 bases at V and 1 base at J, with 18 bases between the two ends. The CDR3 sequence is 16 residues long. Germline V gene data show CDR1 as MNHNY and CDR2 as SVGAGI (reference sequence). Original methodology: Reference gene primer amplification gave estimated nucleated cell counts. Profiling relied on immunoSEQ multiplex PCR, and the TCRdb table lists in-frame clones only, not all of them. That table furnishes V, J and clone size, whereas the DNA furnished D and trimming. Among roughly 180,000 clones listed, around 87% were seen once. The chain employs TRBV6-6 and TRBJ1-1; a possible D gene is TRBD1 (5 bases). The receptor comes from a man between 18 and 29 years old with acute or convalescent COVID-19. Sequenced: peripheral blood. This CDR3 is CASSSVGQPTNTEAFF. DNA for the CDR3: TGTGCCAGCAGCTCCGTGGGGCAGCCTACGAACACTGAAGCTTTCTTT.